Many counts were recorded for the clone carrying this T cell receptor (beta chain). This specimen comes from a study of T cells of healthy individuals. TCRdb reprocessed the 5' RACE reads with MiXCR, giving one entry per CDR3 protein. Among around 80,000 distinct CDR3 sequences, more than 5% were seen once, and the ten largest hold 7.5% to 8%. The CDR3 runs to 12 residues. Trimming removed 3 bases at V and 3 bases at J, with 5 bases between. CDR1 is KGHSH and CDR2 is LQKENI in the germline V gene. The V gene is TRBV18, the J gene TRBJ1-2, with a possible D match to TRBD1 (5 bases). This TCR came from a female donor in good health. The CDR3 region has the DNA TGTGCCAGCTCACCCAGGGACTATGGCTACACCTTC. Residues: CASSPRDYGYTF.